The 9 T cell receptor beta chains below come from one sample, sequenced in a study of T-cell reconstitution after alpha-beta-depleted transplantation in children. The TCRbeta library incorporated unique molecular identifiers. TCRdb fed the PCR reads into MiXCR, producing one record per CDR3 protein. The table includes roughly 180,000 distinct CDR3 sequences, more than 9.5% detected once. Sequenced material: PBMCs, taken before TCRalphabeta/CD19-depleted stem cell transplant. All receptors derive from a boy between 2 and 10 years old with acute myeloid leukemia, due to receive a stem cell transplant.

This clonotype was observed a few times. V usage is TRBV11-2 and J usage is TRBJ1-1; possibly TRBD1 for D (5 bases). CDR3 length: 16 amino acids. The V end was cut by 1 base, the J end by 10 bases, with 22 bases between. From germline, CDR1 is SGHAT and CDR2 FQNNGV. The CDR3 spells CASSLALQGPREAAFF. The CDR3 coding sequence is TGTGCCAGCAGCTTAGCCCTCCAGGGACCAAGGGAGGCAGCTTTCTTT.

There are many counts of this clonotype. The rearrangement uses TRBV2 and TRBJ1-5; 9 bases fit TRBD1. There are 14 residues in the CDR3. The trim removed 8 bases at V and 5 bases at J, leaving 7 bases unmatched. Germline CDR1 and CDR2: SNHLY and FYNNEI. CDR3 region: CASRRQGEYQPQHF. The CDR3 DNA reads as TGTGCCAGCCGAAGACAGGGGGAGTATCAGCCCCAGCATTTT.

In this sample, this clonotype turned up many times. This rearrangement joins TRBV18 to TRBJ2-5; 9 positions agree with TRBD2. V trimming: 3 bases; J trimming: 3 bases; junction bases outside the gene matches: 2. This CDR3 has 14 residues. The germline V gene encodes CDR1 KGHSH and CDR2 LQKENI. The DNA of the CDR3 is TGTGCCAGCTCACCGCGGGAGGGGGAAGAGACCCAGTACTTC. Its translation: CASSPREGEETQYF.

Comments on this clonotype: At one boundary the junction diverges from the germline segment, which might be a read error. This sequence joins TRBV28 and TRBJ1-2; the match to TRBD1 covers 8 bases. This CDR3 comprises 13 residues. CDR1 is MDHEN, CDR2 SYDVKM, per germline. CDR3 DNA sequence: TGTGCCTGCAGTTTTCAGGGGGCGCACGACTACACCTTC. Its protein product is CACSFQGAHDYTF.

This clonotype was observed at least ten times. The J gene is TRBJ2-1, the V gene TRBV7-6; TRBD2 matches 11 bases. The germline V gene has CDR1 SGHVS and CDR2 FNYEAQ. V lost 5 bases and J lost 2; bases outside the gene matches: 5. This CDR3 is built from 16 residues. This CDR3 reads CASSPRTSGPYNEQFF. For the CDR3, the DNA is TGTGCCAGCAGCCCCAGGACTAGCGGGCCCTACAATGAGCAGTTCTTC.

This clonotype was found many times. Here the CDR3 DNA reads TGCAGCGGATACGATAGCGGAGGGGAGGCGCAAGATACGCAGTATTTT. Translating it yields CSGYDSGGEAQDTQYF. V is TRBV20-1 and J is TRBJ2-3; perhaps TRBD2 as D (6 bases). CDR1 is DFQATT and CDR2 is SNEGSKA in the germline V gene (reference sequence). This CDR3 is 16 amino acids long.

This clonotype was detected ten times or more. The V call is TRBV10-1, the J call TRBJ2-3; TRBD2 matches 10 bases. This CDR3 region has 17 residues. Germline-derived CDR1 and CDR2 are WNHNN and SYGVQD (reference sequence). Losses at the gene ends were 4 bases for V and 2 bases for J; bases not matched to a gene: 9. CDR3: CASSGPGGLAITDTQYF. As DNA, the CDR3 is TGCGCCAGCAGTGGCCCGGGGGGACTAGCGATCACAGATACGCAGTATTTT.

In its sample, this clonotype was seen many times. The CDR3 protein is CASSFGGTLTEAFF. CDR3 DNA: TGTGCCAGCAGCTTTGGGGGGACTTTGACTGAAGCTTTCTTT. The rearrangement links TRBV7-2 to TRBJ1-1, with D perhaps matching TRBD1 (5 bases). V lost 3 bases, J lost 5 bases, and 13 bases lay in between. The V gene's germline CDR1 is SGHTA and CDR2 FQGNSA. The CDR3 spans 14 residues. Drawing the rest from reference TRBV7-2 and TRBJ1-1, the complete variable domain is GAGVSQSPSNKVTEKGKDVELRCDPISGHTALYWYRQSLGQGLEFLIYFQGNSAPDKSGLPSDRFSAERTGGSVSTLTIQRTQQEDSAVYLCASSFGGTLTEAFFGQGTRLTVV.

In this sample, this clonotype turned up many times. The CDR3 nucleotides read TGTGCCAGCAGCTCGGGGCTAGCGGGAGGGACCAATGAGCAGTTCTTC. This gives the protein CASSSGLAGGTNEQFF. V and J are TRBV5-4 and TRBJ2-1; TRBD2 matches at 12 bases. The V gene end was trimmed by 3 bases and the J gene end by 6 bases; junction bases not matched to a gene: 7. Per the germline V gene, CDR1 is SGHNT and CDR2 is YYREEE (reference sequence). The CDR3 has 16 residues.